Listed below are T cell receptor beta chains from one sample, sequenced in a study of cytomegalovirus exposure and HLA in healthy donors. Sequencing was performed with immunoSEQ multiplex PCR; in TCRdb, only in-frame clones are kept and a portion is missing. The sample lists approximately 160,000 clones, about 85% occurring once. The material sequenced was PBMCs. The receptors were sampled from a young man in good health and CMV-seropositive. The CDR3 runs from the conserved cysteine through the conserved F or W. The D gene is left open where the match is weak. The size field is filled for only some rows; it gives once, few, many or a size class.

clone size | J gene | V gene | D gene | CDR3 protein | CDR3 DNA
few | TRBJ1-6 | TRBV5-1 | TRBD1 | CASRRDRGWSPLHF | TGCGCCAGCAGGCGGGACAGGGGGTGGTCACCCCTCCACTTT
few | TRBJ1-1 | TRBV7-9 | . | CASSYPPGQTEAFF | TGTGCCAGCAGCTATCCTCCAGGGCAGACTGAAGCTTTCTTT
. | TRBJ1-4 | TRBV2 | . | CASRGLNEKLFF | TGTGCCAGCAGGGGACTTAATGAAAAACTGTTTTTT
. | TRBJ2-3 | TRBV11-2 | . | CASSSSLITDTQYF | TGTGCCAGCAGCTCGAGCCTGATCACAGATACGCAGTATTTT
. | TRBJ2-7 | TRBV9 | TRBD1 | CASSVGTGFYEQYF | TGTGCCAGCAGCGTAGGGACAGGGTTCTACGAGCAGTACTTC
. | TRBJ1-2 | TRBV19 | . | CATRTDNYGYTF | TGTGCCACTCGGACAGACAACTATGGCTACACCTTC
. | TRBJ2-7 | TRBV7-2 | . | CASSLDTQQYF | TGTGCCAGCAGCTTAGACACGCAGCAGTACTTC
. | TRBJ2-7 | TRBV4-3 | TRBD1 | CASSQRPGQGSYEQYF | TGCGCCAGCAGCCAAAGACCGGGACAGGGCTCCTACGAGCAGTACTTC
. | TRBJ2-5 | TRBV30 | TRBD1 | CAWGPGQTPQETQYF | TGTGCCTGGGGGCCGGGACAGACGCCCCAAGAGACCCAGTACTTC
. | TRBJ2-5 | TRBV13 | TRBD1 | CASSHRGGETQYF | TGTGCCAGCAGCCACAGGGGTGGGGAGACCCAGTACTTC
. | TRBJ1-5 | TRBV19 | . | CASSGRQVNQPQHF | TGTGCCAGTAGTGGGCGACAGGTCAATCAGCCCCAGCATTTT
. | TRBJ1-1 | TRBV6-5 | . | CASRRTVGNTEAFF | TGTGCCAGCAGGAGGACAGTGGGGAACACTGAAGCTTTCTTT
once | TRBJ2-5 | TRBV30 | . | CAWSWLSGAETQYF | TGTGCCTGGAGTTGGTTAAGCGGAGCGGAGACCCAGTACTTC
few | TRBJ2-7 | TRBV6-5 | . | CASSYSGGEQYF | TGTGCCAGCAGTTACTCGGGGGGAGAGCAGTACTTC
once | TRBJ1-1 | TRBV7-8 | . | CASSLGGGNTEAFF | TGTGCCAGCAGCTTAGGGGGAGGGAACACTGAAGCTTTCTTT
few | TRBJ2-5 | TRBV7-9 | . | CASRGGTAQETQYF | TGTGCCAGCAGAGGAGGGACAGCCCAAGAGACCCAGTACTTC
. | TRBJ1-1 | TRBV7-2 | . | CASSLGVRRSPKAFF | TGTGCCAGCAGCTTAGGAGTTAGGCGGTCCCCCAAAGCTTTCTTT
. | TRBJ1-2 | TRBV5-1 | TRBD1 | CASSLESGQGPYGYTF | TGCGCCAGCAGCTTGGAATCGGGACAGGGACCCTATGGCTACACCTTC
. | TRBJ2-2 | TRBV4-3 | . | CASSLVGTGELFF | TGCGCCAGCAGCCTCGTCGGCACCGGGGAGCTGTTTTTT
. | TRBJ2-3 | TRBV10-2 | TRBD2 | CASERGSTDTQYF | TGCGCCAGCGAGCGGGGATCCACAGATACGCAGTATTTT
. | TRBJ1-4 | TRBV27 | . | CASSLLGRTTNEKLFF | TGTGCCAGCAGTTTACTAGGGAGAACAACTAATGAAAAACTGTTTTTT
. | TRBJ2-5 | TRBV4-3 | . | CASSQGPGAMETQYF | TGCGCCAGCAGCCAAGGACCTGGGGCGATGGAGACCCAGTACTTC
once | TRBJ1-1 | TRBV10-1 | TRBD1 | CASSEAQGAEAFF | TGCGCCAGCAGTGAGGCACAGGGGGCTGAAGCTTTCTTT
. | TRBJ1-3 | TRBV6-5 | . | CASSYMGRGNTIYF | TGTGCCAGCAGTTACATGGGGAGGGGAAACACCATATATTTT
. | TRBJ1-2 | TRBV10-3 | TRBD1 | CAISESRIPGQDYGYTF | TGTGCCATCAGTGAGTCTAGAATTCCGGGACAGGACTATGGCTACACCTTC
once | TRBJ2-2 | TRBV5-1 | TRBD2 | CASSLDPSGGNTGELFF | TGCGCCAGCAGCTTGGACCCCAGCGGGGGGAACACCGGGGAGCTGTTTTTT
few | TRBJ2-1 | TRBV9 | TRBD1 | CASSVGQGYNEQFF | TGTGCCAGCAGCGTAGGACAGGGGTACAATGAGCAGTTCTTC
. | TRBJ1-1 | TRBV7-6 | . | CASSLEFRGEMNTEAFF | TGTGCCAGCAGCTTAGAGTTCAGGGGCGAAATGAACACTGAAGCTTTCTTT
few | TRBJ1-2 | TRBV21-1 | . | CASSSAHEDKYGYTF | TGTGCCAGCAGCTCCGCGCACGAAGATAAATATGGCTACACCTTC
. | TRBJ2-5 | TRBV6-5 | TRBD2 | CASSPLGLAKTQYF | TGTGCCAGCAGTCCACTGGGACTAGCAAAGACCCAGTACTTC
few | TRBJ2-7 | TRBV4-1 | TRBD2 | CASSQGRGGLYEQYF | TGCGCCAGCAGCCAAGGTCGGGGGGGTCTCTACGAGCAGTACTTC
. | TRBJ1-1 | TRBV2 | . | CASSEGRTVVNTEAFF | TGTGCCAGCAGTGAAGGACGGACAGTAGTGAACACTGAAGCTTTCTTT
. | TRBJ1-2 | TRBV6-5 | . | CASSRDKPNYGYTF | TGTGCCAGCAGTCGGGACAAGCCTAACTATGGCTACACCTTC
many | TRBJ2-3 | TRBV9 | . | CASSVGEGGSSTDTQYF | TGTGCCAGCAGCGTAGGAGAGGGCGGATCTAGCACAGATACGCAGTATTTT
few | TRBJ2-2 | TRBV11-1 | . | CASSGTRAGELFF | TGTGCCAGCAGCGGAACTAGAGCCGGGGAGCTGTTTTTT
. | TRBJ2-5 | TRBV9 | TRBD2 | CASSVTSGGPQETQYF | TGTGCCAGCAGCGTAACTAGCGGGGGCCCCCAAGAGACCCAGTACTTC
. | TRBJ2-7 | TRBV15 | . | CATSRGSSLSYEQYF | TGTGCCACCAGCAGAGGTAGCTCCCTCTCCTACGAGCAGTACTTC
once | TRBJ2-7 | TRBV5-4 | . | CASSTNRGGIYEQYF | TGTGCCAGCAGCACGAACAGGGGGGGAATATACGAGCAGTACTTC
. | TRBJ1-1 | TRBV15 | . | CATSREPLFRGSTEAFF | TGTGCCACCAGCAGAGAGCCCCTGTTCAGGGGAAGCACTGAAGCTTTCTTT
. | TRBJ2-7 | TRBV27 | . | CASSFSAGPYEQYF | TGTGCCAGCAGTTTCTCGGCAGGCCCCTACGAGCAGTACTTC
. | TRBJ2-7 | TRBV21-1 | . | CASSKAHRTGNEQYF | TGTGCCAGCAGCAAAGCGCATCGGACAGGGAACGAGCAGTACTTC
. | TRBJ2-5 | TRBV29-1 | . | CSVGSGQETQYF | TGCAGCGTTGGATCGGGACAAGAGACCCAGTACTTC
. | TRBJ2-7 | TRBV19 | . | CASSMSRQPSSYEQYF | TGTGCCAGTAGTATGAGTAGACAGCCGAGCTCCTACGAGCAGTACTTC
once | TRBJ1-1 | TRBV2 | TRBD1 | CASRRTGEGTEAFF | TGTGCCAGCAGGCGGACAGGGGAAGGCACTGAAGCTTTCTTT
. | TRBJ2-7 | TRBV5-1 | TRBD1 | CASSMRQGYEQYF | TGCGCCAGCAGCATGCGACAGGGCTACGAGCAGTACTTC
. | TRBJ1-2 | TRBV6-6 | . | CASTPDRLYNYGYTF | TGTGCCAGCACCCCGGACAGACTATATAACTATGGCTACACCTTC
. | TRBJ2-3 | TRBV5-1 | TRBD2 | CASTLTSGVLTDTQYF | TGCGCCAGCACCTTGACTAGCGGGGTGTTAACAGATACGCAGTATTTT
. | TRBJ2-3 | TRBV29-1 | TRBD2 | CSVPGLGGADTQYF | TGCAGCGTACCCGGACTAGGCGGGGCAGATACGCAGTATTTT
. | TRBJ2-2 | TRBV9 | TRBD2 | CASSFSGLAGANTGELFF | TGTGCCAGCAGTTTCTCCGGACTAGCGGGGGCGAACACCGGGGAGCTGTTTTTT
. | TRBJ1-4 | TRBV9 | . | CASSDREYNEKLFF | TGTGCCAGCAGCGACCGGGAATACAATGAAAAACTGTTTTTT
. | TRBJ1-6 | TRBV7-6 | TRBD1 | CASSVRGQGYSPLHF | TGTGCCAGCAGCGTCCGGGGACAGGGTTATTCACCCCTCCACTTT
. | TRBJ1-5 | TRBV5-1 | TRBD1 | CASSLTGGGSQPQHF | TGCGCCAGCAGCTTGACAGGGGGTGGGAGTCAGCCCCAGCATTTT
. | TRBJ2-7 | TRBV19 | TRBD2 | CASTPGLADNYEQYF | TGTGCCAGTACCCCCGGACTAGCGGACAACTACGAGCAGTACTTC